This TCR beta chain comes out of a study of blood T cell repertoires in COVID-19. In this sample, this clone turned up once. In the authors' methods: Cell counts per sample came from amplifying reference gene primers. Assay: immunoSEQ multiplex PCR; the TCRdb copy retains only in-frame clones and omits some. Clone size and V and J calls were adopted from that table, with D and trimming inferred from the DNA. This sample yields about 81,000 clones, of which 90% to 95% are seen a single time; 4% to 5.5% belongs to the top ten. The TCR originated in a human donor with active COVID-19. The donor label of this sample is uncertain. Sequencing input: peripheral blood.

In DNA form, the CDR3 reads TGTGCCAGCAGCGCAGCGGGGGAGGGCACAGATACGCAGTATTTT. Translated, it gives CASSAAGEGTDTQYF. V is TRBV2 and J is TRBJ2-3; TRBD2 agrees at 8 bases. V trimming: 6 bases; J trimming: 1 base; junction bases outside the gene matches: 6. This CDR3 is built from 15 residues. Germline V gives CDR1 SNHLY, CDR2 FYNNEI.